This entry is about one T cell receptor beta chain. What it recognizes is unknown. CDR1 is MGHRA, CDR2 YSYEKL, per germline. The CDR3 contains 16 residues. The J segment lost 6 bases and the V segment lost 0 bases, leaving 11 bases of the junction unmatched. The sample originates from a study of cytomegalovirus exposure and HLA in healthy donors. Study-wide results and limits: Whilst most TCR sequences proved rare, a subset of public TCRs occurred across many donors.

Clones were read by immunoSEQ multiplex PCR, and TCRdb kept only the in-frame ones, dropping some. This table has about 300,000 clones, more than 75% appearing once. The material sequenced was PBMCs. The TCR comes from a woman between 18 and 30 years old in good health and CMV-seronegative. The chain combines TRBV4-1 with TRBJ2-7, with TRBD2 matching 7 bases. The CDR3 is CASSQEYPGRIGEQYF. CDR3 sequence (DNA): TGCGCCAGCAGCCAAGAGTACCCCGGGAGGATCGGCGAGCAGTACTTC.